Listed here are 23 T cell receptor beta chains from one sample, sequenced in a study of cytomegalovirus exposure and HLA in healthy donors. In the PCR, 60 Vbeta and 13 Jbeta primers were used. The table came from immunoSEQ multiplex PCR; TCRdb's copy has only in-frame clones and leaves some out. The sample lists more than 95,000 clones, approximately 74% occurring once. Source material: PBMCs. The receptors originated from a female donor in good health and CMV-seropositive.

The chain links TRBV30 to TRBJ2-5; D is possibly TRBD1 (5 bases). The tail of the sequence fits TRBJ2-7 better, so the J call may be wrong. In germline, CDR1 is GTSNPN, CDR2 SVGIG (reference sequence). The CDR3 loop spans 13 amino acids. CDR3 in DNA: TGTGCCTGGCAAGGGGTAGCCTCCTACGAGCAGTACTTC. Amino acids: CAWQGVASYEQYF.

The chain couples TRBV6-5 to TRBJ1-5; D is uncertain. Deletions cut 3 bases from V and 5 bases from J, with 11 bases between. In germline, CDR1 is MNHEY, CDR2 SVGAGI. This CDR3 is 14 amino acids long. Here the CDR3 reads CASSYWVGHQPQHF. The CDR3 DNA reads as TGTGCCAGCAGTTATTGGGTGGGCCATCAGCCCCAGCATTTT.

This clone turned up a few times. The CDR3 DNA follows: TGTGCCAGCAGCCAAGATTTCGGGACAGGGAGCGAAAAACTGTTTTTT. Its protein product is CASSQDFGTGSEKLFF. The rearrangement joins TRBV4-2 to TRBJ1-4, with TRBD1 matching over 9 bases. There are 16 residues in the CDR3. The germline CDR1 and CDR2 sequences are LGHNA and YNFKEQ. J lost 8 bases, V lost 0 bases, and 7 bases had no gene match.

The table lists this clone with a few counts. The chain employs TRBV19 and TRBJ1-1; possible D gene TRBD1, 5 bases. Trimming took off 6 bases at V and 1 base at J, with 12 bases between the two ends. The CDR3 totals 14 residues. Germline V CDR1 and CDR2: LNHDA, SQIVND (reference sequence). The CDR3 sequence is CASRQTGENTEAFF. CDR3 nucleotide sequence: TGTGCCAGTAGGCAAACGGGGGAGAACACTGAAGCTTTCTTT.

V is TRBV6-1 and J is TRBJ2-1; 7 bases match TRBD2. Trimming cost V 6 bases and J 7 bases; bases outside gene matches: 6. CDR1 is MNHNS and CDR2 is SASEGT in the germline V gene. This CDR3 comprises 13 residues. As DNA, the CDR3 is TGTGCCAGCAGAGAGCGGGAACGGAATGAGCAGTTCTTC. As protein: CASRERERNEQFF.

J is TRBJ2-2 and V is TRBV7-6; maybe TRBD2 (7 bases). In germline, CDR1 is SGHVS, CDR2 FNYEAQ. This CDR3 comprises 18 residues. V lost 5 bases and J lost 4, with 23 bases in between. The CDR3 protein is CASSPNTGGSAGTGELFF. The CDR3 coding sequence is TGTGCCAGCAGCCCAAATACGGGGGGCTCCGCGGGCACCGGGGAGCTGTTTTTT. The entire variable domain, with the rest obtained from reference TRBV7-6 and TRBJ2-2, is as follows: GAGVSQSPRYKVTKRGQDVALRCDPISGHVSLYWYRQALGQGPEFLTYFNYEAQQDKSGLPNDRFSAERPEGSISTLTIQRTEQRDSAMYRCASSPNTGGSAGTGELFFGEGSRLTVL.

The chain links TRBV7-9 to TRBJ1-4; D is possibly TRBD1 (6 bases). Looked up from germline, CDR1 is SEHNR and CDR2 is FQNEAQ (reference sequence). This CDR3 region has 15 residues. Trimming cost V 5 bases and J 5 bases, with 15 bases left between them. This chain's CDR3 is CASSSSGALNEKLFF. In nucleotides, the CDR3 is TGTGCCAGCAGCAGTTCAGGGGCCCTGAATGAAAAACTGTTTTTT. The full variable domain, completed using reference TRBV7-9 and TRBJ1-4, is DTGVSQNPRHKITKRGQNVTFRCDPISEHNRLYWYRQTLGQGPEFLTYFQNEAQLEKSRLLSDRFSAERPKGSFSTLEIQRTEQGDSAMYLCASSSSGALNEKLFFGSGTQLSVL.

J is TRBJ2-7 and V is TRBV6-1; 9 bases map to TRBD1. Losses at the gene ends were 7 bases for V and 6 bases for J; bases not matched to a gene: 7. The CDR3 length is 13 residues. Germline V lookup: CDR1 MNHNS, CDR2 SASEGT. The CDR3 DNA reads as TGTGCCAGCACAGGGACAGGGCGGTCCGAGCAGTACTTC. Its protein product is CASTGTGRSEQYF.

The genes are TRBV21-1 and TRBJ2-2; TRBD2, the D gene given by the table, was not confirmed from the DNA. TRBV21-1 is termed a pseudogene. The CDR3 contains 18 residues. The CDR3 DNA sequence: TGTGCCAGCAGCAAAGCGACGGTAGCGGGGGAGAACACCGGGGAGCTGTTTTTT. It encodes CASSKATVAGENTGELFF.

This clone appeared once. The chain links TRBV28 to TRBJ2-3; 9 positions match TRBD1. From germline, CDR1 is MDHEN and CDR2 SYDVKM. This CDR3 has 16 residues. V trimming: 6 bases; J trimming: 2 bases; junction bases outside the gene matches: 9. Here the CDR3 DNA reads TGTGCCAGCAGCCCACGGGACAGGGAGTTCACAGATACGCAGTATTTT. Translation gives CASSPRDREFTDTQYF.

The CDR3 DNA is TGTGCCAGCAGCCTGGGGCAGCCCAATCAGCCCCAGCATTTT. Translation gives CASSLGQPNQPQHF. V is TRBV28 and J is TRBJ1-5, with D possibly matching TRBD1 (5 bases). In germline, CDR1 is MDHEN, CDR2 SYDVKM. V lost 6 bases, J lost 3 bases, and 12 bases lay in between. The CDR3 contains 14 residues.

The chain links TRBV7-2 to TRBJ1-2; D not certain. CDR3 length: 13 amino acids. Germline V gene lookup returns CDR1 SGHTA and CDR2 FQGNSA. V lost 5 bases to trimming and J lost 4 bases, with 11 bases between them. Here the CDR3 reads CASSPPGSYGYTF. CDR3 DNA sequence: TGTGCCAGCAGCCCACCGGGTTCCTATGGCTACACCTTC.

The rearrangement uses TRBV28 and TRBJ2-7; 8 bases line up with TRBD1. The CDR3 totals 18 residues. The germline V gene encodes CDR1 MDHEN and CDR2 SYDVKM. J gave up 0 bases and V 3 bases, and 13 bases lay outside the gene matches. The CDR3 reads CASSFRTGFPILSYEQYF. The CDR3 nucleotides are TGTGCCAGCAGTTTCAGGACAGGGTTCCCCATCCTCTCCTACGAGCAGTACTTC.

The genes are TRBV4-2 and TRBJ1-2, with 7 bases identical to TRBD1. CDR1 is LGHNA, CDR2 YNFKEQ, per germline. This CDR3 region has 13 residues. The V gene end was trimmed by 4 bases and the J gene end by 8 bases; junction bases not matched to a gene: 7. The CDR3 spells CASSPQGVEGYTF. The CDR3 DNA sequence: TGTGCCAGCAGCCCCCAGGGGGTAGAGGGCTACACCTTC.

The chain has TRBV15 and TRBJ1-2, with 8 bases that match TRBD1. V shed 3 bases, J shed 0 bases, and the junction held 0 bases outside the gene matches. The CDR3 totals 14 residues. Germline-derived CDR1 and CDR2 are LNHNV and YYDKDF (reference sequence). Written as DNA, the CDR3 is TGTGCCACCAGCAGGGACAGGGCTAACTATGGCTACACCTTC. It codes for CATSRDRANYGYTF.

The gene calls are TRBV7-9 and TRBJ2-7, with a tentative D call TRBD2 (6 bases). V lost 6 bases and J 0 bases, leaving 9 bases between the germline ends. The CDR3 contains 13 residues. CDR1 and CDR2 from the germline V gene are SEHNR and FQNEAQ (reference sequence). DNA for the CDR3: TGTGCCAGCAGTTGGGGGGTCTCCTACGAGCAGTACTTC. As protein: CASSWGVSYEQYF.

This chain connects TRBV11-2 to TRBJ1-2; D ambiguous. CDR3 length: 15 residues. Germline CDR1 is SGHAT and CDR2 is FQNNGV. V was cut by 1 base and J by 1 base, with 10 bases left in between. Here the CDR3 DNA reads TGTGCCAGCAGCTTAGGGCAGCCGGGTAACTATGGCTACACCTTC. Amino acids: CASSLGQPGNYGYTF.

V and J are TRBV2 and TRBJ1-5; perhaps TRBD1 as D (5 bases). V was trimmed by 6 bases and J by 4 bases, leaving 7 bases between them. The CDR3 extends over 12 amino acids. The germline gives CDR1 SNHLY, CDR2 FYNNEI. CDR3 protein: CASRRGNQPQHF. The CDR3 nucleotides are TGTGCCAGCAGACGGGGGAATCAGCCCCAGCATTTT.

The chain links TRBV7-2 to TRBJ2-5; 7 positions match TRBD2. The CDR3 sequence is 15 residues long. The germline V gene encodes CDR1 SGHTA and CDR2 FQGNSA. Trimming at V came to 4 bases and at J to 5 bases, leaving 10 bases not matched to a gene. The DNA of the CDR3 is TGTGCCAGCAGCTCCCGGACTAGTCCCGGGGAGACCCAGTACTTC. Its protein product is CASSSRTSPGETQYF. Using reference TRBV7-2 and TRBJ2-5 for the parts outside the CDR3, the full variable domain is GAGVSQSPSNKVTEKGKDVELRCDPISGHTALYWYRQSLGQGLEFLIYFQGNSAPDKSGLPSDRFSAERTGGSVSTLTIQRTQQEDSAVYLCASSSRTSPGETQYFGPGTRLLVL.

V is TRBV5-1 and J is TRBJ2-7; TRBD1 aligns across 7 bases. The junction had 9 bases not matched to a gene; V was cut back by 2 bases and J by 4 bases. Per germline, CDR1 SGHRS and CDR2 YFSETQ. The CDR3 has 15 amino acids. CDR3 region: CASSLVGQARYEQYF. Here the CDR3 DNA reads TGCGCCAGCAGCTTAGTAGGACAGGCGCGATACGAGCAGTACTTC.

This chain links TRBV19 with TRBJ2-1; possibly TRBD1 for D (6 bases). With 6 bases removed from V and 10 bases from J, the gap between germline ends came to 13 bases. The CDR3 spans 12 residues. Germline V lookup: CDR1 LNHDA, CDR2 SQIVND (reference sequence). The CDR3 DNA reads TGTGCCAGTAGGATCAGGGGAAACGAGCAGTTCTTC. Its translation is CASRIRGNEQFF.

The chain is built from TRBV29-1 and TRBJ2-1; TRBD2 matches 8 bases. The germline CDR1 and CDR2 sequences are SQVTM and ANQGSEA. The CDR3 has 15 residues. J was trimmed by 0 bases and V by 5 bases; bases with no gene match: 6. This CDR3 reads CSVSGSTSSYNEQFF. As DNA, the CDR3 is TGCAGCGTTAGCGGGAGTACCAGCTCCTACAATGAGCAGTTCTTC.

This clone was recorded a few times. The rearrangement links TRBV4-3 to TRBJ2-6, with 7 bases matching TRBD2. J gave up 0 bases and V 1 base, and 0 bases lay outside the gene matches. CDR1 and CDR2 from the germline V gene are LGHNA and YSLEER. This CDR3 is built from 16 residues. The CDR3 is CASSQGEGSGANVLTF. CDR3 in DNA: TGCGCCAGCAGCCAAGGGGAGGGCTCTGGGGCCAACGTCCTGACTTTC.